One sample yielded the 21 T cell receptor beta chains listed below, sequenced in a study of CDR3 diversity in severe acne. TCRdb analysed the PCR reads with MiXCR anew, one entry per CDR3 protein. The data contain some 85,000 distinct CDR3 sequences, under 55% of them singletons. Sequenced sample: blood. The receptor source for this set is a male donor with severe acne vulgaris.

This clonotype was seen ten or more times. The V and J genes are TRBV19 and TRBJ2-3, with 9 bases aligning to TRBD1. The V and J ends lost 6 bases and 3 bases, in that order; junction bases with no gene match: 7. CDR1 LNHDA and CDR2 SQIVND come from the germline V gene (reference sequence). The CDR3 covers 15 residues. The CDR3: CASSTGTGITDTQYF. Here the CDR3 DNA reads TGTGCCAGTAGCACCGGGACAGGGATAACAGATACGCAGTATTTT.

The J gene is TRBJ2-2, the V gene TRBV5-8; the match to TRBD2 covers 11 bases. The CDR3 is 19 amino acids. Trimming took 4 bases from V and 0 from J; bases not matched to a gene: 11. In germline, CDR1 is SGHTS, CDR2 YDEGEE. In DNA form, the CDR3 reads TGTGCCAGCAGCCCCTCGGGGACTAGCGGTTATACGAACACCGGGGAGCTGTTTTTT. It is translated as CASSPSGTSGYTNTGELFF.

This clonotype showed up just once. This chain connects TRBV5-1 to TRBJ2-3; no definite D call. Trimming took 2 bases from V and 6 from J, leaving 10 bases between them. CDR3 length equals 13 residues. Germline V gene data show CDR1 as SGHRS and CDR2 as YFSETQ. The CDR3 nucleotides read TGCGCCAGCAGCTTCAAACTTTGGGATACGCAGTATTTT. It specifies CASSFKLWDTQYF.

Note on this clonotype: A read error may produce the germline difference seen at one junction end. The J gene is TRBJ2-1, the V gene TRBV2; a weak D match, TRBD1 (5 bases). This CDR3 is 13 amino acids long. The germline CDR1 and CDR2 sequences are SNHLY and FYNNEI. The CDR3 DNA reads TGTGCCAGCAGCTCAGGGCGGTACGATGAGCAGTTCTTT. Translating gives CASSSGRYDEQFF. Supplemented by reference TRBV2 and TRBJ2-1, the full variable domain reads EPEVTQTPSHQVTQMGQEVILRCVPISNHLYFYWYRQILGQKVEFLVSFYNNEISEKSEIFDDQFSVERPDGSNFTLKIRSTKLEDSAMYFCASSSGRYDEQFFGPGTRLTVL.

This clonotype was recorded many times. The J gene is TRBJ1-1, the V gene TRBV19; D unclear. From germline, CDR1 is LNHDA and CDR2 SQIVND (reference sequence). CDR3 length: 12 amino acids. V was shortened by 6 bases and J by 1 base, with 6 bases between the two germline ends. The CDR3 here is CASRWGNTEAFF. In DNA, the CDR3 is TGTGCCAGTAGGTGGGGGAACACTGAAGCTTTCTTT.

As to this clonotype: Just one base apart from a much larger clone, this may be a read error. The chain recombines TRBV10-3 with TRBJ2-5; D is uncertain. The CDR3 covers 12 residues. Germline V gene data show CDR1 as ENHRY and CDR2 as SYGVKD. The V and J ends lost 8 bases and 4 bases respectively, with 11 bases between them. The CDR3 DNA reads TGTGCCATCGGAGAAACTGGAGAGACCCAGTACTTC. It codes for CAIGETGETQYF.

This chain connects TRBV2 to TRBJ1-1; TRBD1 might be the D (6 bases). Germline CDR1 reads SNHLY; CDR2 reads FYNNEI. Trimming pared 10 bases from V and 2 bases from J, leaving 14 bases between. This CDR3 contains 13 residues. The CDR3 region has the DNA TGTGCCATAGGGGGACGGGTCAACACTGAAGCTTTCTTT. It encodes CAIGGRVNTEAFF.

This clonotype was observed many times. The chain couples TRBV7-9 to TRBJ2-5, with 7 bases that match TRBD2. Germline CDR1 SEHNR, CDR2 FQNEAQ (reference sequence). The CDR3 loop spans 15 amino acids. J lost 2 bases, V lost 6 bases, and 9 bases had no gene match. The CDR3 DNA is TGTGCCAGCAGTCGTCCCGGGACTAATCAAGAGACCCAGTACTTC. It translates to CASSRPGTNQETQYF.

The chain recombines TRBV7-9 with TRBJ2-1, with 12 bases that match TRBD2. Germline-derived CDR1 and CDR2 are SEHNR and FQNEAQ (reference sequence). The CDR3 length is 16 residues. J was trimmed by 8 bases and V by 5 bases; bases with no gene match: 10. The CDR3 protein is CASSPPTSGSQDEQFF. In DNA, the CDR3 is TGTGCCAGCAGCCCGCCGACTAGCGGGAGCCAGGATGAGCAGTTCTTC.

Comments on this clonotype: One end of the junction is discordant with germline, which a read error may explain. J is TRBJ2-7 and V is TRBV24-1; 12 bases fit TRBD2. Per germline, CDR1 KGHDR and CDR2 SFDVKD. This CDR3 contains 15 residues. CDR3 nucleotide sequence: TGTGCCACCAGTAACTCAACTAGCGGGGGGTACGAGCAGTGCTTC. As protein: CATSNSTSGGYEQCF.

The gene calls are TRBV20-1 and TRBJ2-5, with 12 bases identical to TRBD2. The CDR3 sequence is 15 residues long. Per germline, CDR1 DFQATT and CDR2 SNEGSKA (reference sequence). V shed 4 bases, J shed 4 bases, and the junction held 7 bases outside the gene matches. The CDR3 sequence is CSAIPPLAGGETQYF. DNA for the CDR3: TGCAGTGCTATTCCCCCACTAGCGGGAGGAGAGACCCAGTACTTC.

In this sample, this clonotype turned up a few times. The chain carries TRBV6-1 and TRBJ2-4; TRBD1 agrees at 9 bases. The germline V gene has CDR1 MNHNS and CDR2 SASEGT. The CDR3 consists of 16 residues. With V trimmed by 2 bases and J by 1 base, 3 bases remained unmatched. The CDR3 loop reads CASSETGTGAKNIQYF. The CDR3 nucleotides are TGTGCCAGCAGTGAAACCGGGACAGGGGCCAAAAACATTCAGTACTTC.

Note on this clonotype: One base away lies a much larger clone, so this may be a sequencing read error. The chain employs TRBV20-1 and TRBJ1-4; D ambiguous. Germline V CDR1 and CDR2: DFQATT, SNEGSKA (reference sequence). This CDR3 has 10 residues. Here the CDR3 reads CSARYEKPFF. For the CDR3, the DNA is TGCAGTGCTAGATACGAAAAACCGTTTTTT.

The V gene is TRBV13, the J gene TRBJ2-1; possibly TRBD2 for D (6 bases). This CDR3 region has 15 residues. Deletions cut 0 bases from V and 6 bases from J, with 12 bases between. Germline lookup yields CDR1 PRHDT and CDR2 FYEKMQ (reference sequence). The CDR3 sequence is CASSLGTRLFNEQFF. The CDR3 DNA is TGTGCCAGCAGCTTAGGGACTAGGTTGTTCAATGAGCAGTTCTTC.

Notes on this clonotype: The conserved closing phenylalanine or tryptophan is absent in this CDR3, likely reflecting a read error. This rearrangement joins TRBV19 to TRBJ2-5; no clear D. Trimming cost V 5 bases and J 1 base, with 11 bases left between them. Germline values: CDR1 LNHDA, CDR2 SQIVND (reference sequence). The CDR3 is made up of 14 amino acids. The CDR3 region has the DNA TGTGCCAGTAGTTCATTGTCTTTCCAAGAGACCCAGTACATC. It codes for CASSSLSFQETQYI.

This clonotype was observed at least ten times. The chain combines TRBV2 with TRBJ1-5, with D tentatively TRBD1 (5 bases). Trimming shortened V by 4 bases and J by 2 bases, and 12 bases separated the two germline ends. The CDR3 spans 15 residues. Per germline, CDR1 SNHLY and CDR2 FYNNEI. DNA of the CDR3: TGTGCCAGCAGTGTGGGCAGGGAGGGCAATCAGCCCCAGCATTTT. Residues: CASSVGREGNQPQHF.

The chain links TRBV6-1 to TRBJ2-7, with D maybe TRBD2 (6 bases). V lost 6 bases to trimming and J lost 7 bases, with 16 bases between them. The length of the CDR3 is 13 residues. The V gene's germline CDR1 is MNHNS and CDR2 SASEGT. The CDR3 nucleotides are TGTGCCAGCAGCGGCTCCGAGGAGGGGGAGCAGTACTTC. Its protein product is CASSGSEEGEQYF.

This chain links TRBV2 with TRBJ2-7, with TRBD1 matching 9 bases. The germline V gene has CDR1 SNHLY and CDR2 FYNNEI. The ends lost 6 bases at V and 5 bases at J; junction bases unmatched: 8. This CDR3 contains 14 residues. DNA for the CDR3: TGTGCCAGCAGCCCGGGACAGGGAAGGCACGAGCAGTACTTC. Protein sequence: CASSPGQGRHEQYF. Together with reference TRBV2 and TRBJ2-7, the CDR3 gives the full variable domain: EPEVTQTPSHQVTQMGQEVILRCVPISNHLYFYWYRQILGQKVEFLVSFYNNEISEKSEIFDDQFSVERPDGSNFTLKIRSTKLEDSAMYFCASSPGQGRHEQYFGPGTRLTVT.

The CDR3, as DNA: TGTGCCAGCAGTGAATGGGACAGGGACACTGAAGCTTTCTTT. This codes for CASSEWDRDTEAFF. The rearrangement links TRBV25-1 to TRBJ1-1; TRBD1 aligns across 9 bases. The V gene's germline CDR1 is MGHDK and CDR2 SYGVNS. V lost 1 base and J lost 3; bases outside the gene matches: 0. The CDR3 runs 14 residues.

At least ten counts were recorded for this clonotype. The chain recombines TRBV5-1 with TRBJ2-5, with D possibly TRBD1 on 5 matching bases. The length of the CDR3 is 17 residues. Germline-derived CDR1 and CDR2 are SGHRS and YFSETQ. Trimming shortened V by 3 bases and J by 4 bases, and 22 bases separated the two germline ends. The CDR3 is CASSSSGPGFDVETQYF. In nucleotides, the CDR3 is TGCGCCAGCAGCTCCTCCGGGCCAGGGTTCGATGTAGAGACCCAGTACTTC.

In this sample, this clonotype turned up many times. The rearrangement uses TRBV5-1 and TRBJ2-3; D perhaps matches TRBD2 (6 bases). In germline, CDR1 is SGHRS, CDR2 YFSETQ. With 4 bases removed from V and 0 bases from J, the gap between germline ends came to 15 bases. The CDR3 sequence is 16 residues long. The CDR3 nucleotides read TGCGCCAGCAGCGCGACGACTAGGACTAGCACAGATACGCAGTATTTT. Translated: CASSATTRTSTDTQYF.